This passage covers 25 T cell receptor beta chains from one sample sequenced in a study of blood T cell repertoires in COVID-19. The assay was immunoSEQ multiplex PCR, and TCRdb's table has in-frame clones only and misses some. This table has 40,000 to 45,000 clones, about 88% appearing once. Input material: peripheral blood. These receptors were collected from a human donor in a cohort sampled during active COVID-19.

This chain links TRBV15 with TRBJ1-5, with TRBD1 identical over 7 bases. Germline lookup yields CDR1 LNHNV and CDR2 YYDKDF (reference sequence). The V gene end was trimmed by 2 bases and the J gene end by 4 bases; junction bases not matched to a gene: 5. The CDR3 consists of 15 residues. CDR3 DNA: TGTGCCACCAGCAGACAGACGACAGGGAATCAGCCCCAGCATTTT. It codes for CATSRQTTGNQPQHF.

Judged by abundance, this clone is medium-sized. This sequence joins TRBV2 and TRBJ1-1; D gene ambiguous. The CDR3 sequence is 11 residues long. Germline CDR1 reads SNHLY; CDR2 reads FYNNEI. V lost 8 bases and J lost 5, with 9 bases in between. CDR3 sequence (DNA): TGTGCCAGCGGGGAGTGGACTGAAGCTTTCTTT. This translates into CASGEWTEAFF.

The rearrangement uses TRBV10-1 and TRBJ1-1, with a possible D match to TRBD1 (5 bases). Between the trimmed V and J ends, which lost 3 bases and 4 bases, there was a span of 9 bases. This CDR3 is built from 13 residues. Germline CDR1 WNHNN, CDR2 SYGVQD (reference sequence). CDR3 DNA sequence: TGCGCCAGCAGTGATCCGGGGGGCACTGAAGCTTTCTTT. It is translated as CASSDPGGTEAFF.

The gene calls are TRBV6-4 and TRBJ2-1; 13 positions agree with TRBD2. CDR1 is MRHNA and CDR2 is SNTAGT in the germline V gene. V dropped 6 bases and J dropped 8; count of bases not matched to a gene: 4. This CDR3 contains 14 residues. In DNA, the CDR3 is TGTGCCAGCAGAAGGACTAGCGGGAGCTATGAGCAGTTCTTC. This gives the protein CASRRTSGSYEQFF.

V and J are TRBV19 and TRBJ2-7, with D perhaps TRBD1 (5 bases). The V end was cut by 5 bases, the J end by 6 bases, with 17 bases between. This CDR3 region has 14 residues. Per the germline V gene, CDR1 is LNHDA and CDR2 is SQIVND (reference sequence). CDR3 protein: CASSGIGRVSEQYF. The DNA for the CDR3 is TGTGCCAGTAGTGGCATTGGCAGGGTCAGCGAGCAGTACTTC.

V is TRBV9 and J is TRBJ2-1, with D possibly matching TRBD2 (6 bases). The CDR3 is made up of 16 amino acids. The V gene lost 2 bases and the J gene lost 1 base, with 13 bases spanning the gap. CDR1 is SGDLS, CDR2 YYNGEE, per germline. This CDR3 reads CASSVPGETSYNEQFF. CDR3 nucleotides: TGTGCCAGCAGCGTCCCGGGAGAAACATCCTACAATGAGCAGTTCTTC.

The V and J genes are TRBV2 and TRBJ1-2; D gene unclear. Between the trimmed V and J ends, which lost 4 bases and 3 bases, there was a span of 9 bases. CDR1 SNHLY and CDR2 FYNNEI come from the germline V gene. CDR3 length: 13 residues. The CDR3 reads CASSGRRYYGYTF. The CDR3 DNA sequence: TGTGCCAGCAGTGGTCGCAGATACTATGGCTACACCTTC.

The rearrangement links TRBV4-2 to TRBJ1-2; TRBD1 matches at 7 bases. This CDR3 is 15 amino acids long. The trim removed 2 bases at V and 7 bases at J, leaving 10 bases unmatched. Per the germline V gene, CDR1 is LGHNA and CDR2 is YNFKEQ. The CDR3 DNA is TGTGCCAGCAGCCAATCCGAGACAGGGATTGGTGGCTACACCTTC. Translated: CASSQSETGIGGYTF.

In its sample, this clone is medium-sized. The chain links TRBV20-1 to TRBJ2-3; D not certain. Germline V gene data show CDR1 as DFQATT and CDR2 as SNEGSKA (reference sequence). V was shortened by 5 bases and J by 2 bases, with 11 bases between the two germline ends. This CDR3 region has 13 residues. The CDR3 coding sequence is TGCAGTGCTGGTGGTGTCTCCACAGATACGCAGTATTTT. It yields the protein CSAGGVSTDTQYF.

This clone has just a few counts. The chain carries TRBV12-5 and TRBJ1-5; a weak D match, TRBD1 (5 bases). In germline, CDR1 is LGHNT, CDR2 FRNRAP. V lost 6 bases and J lost 0, with 6 bases in between. This CDR3 contains 13 residues. CDR3 in DNA: TGTGCTAGTGGCAGGGATAGCAATCAGCCCCAGCATTTT. The encoded protein is CASGRDSNQPQHF.

The V and J genes are TRBV3-1 (or the pseudogene TRBV3-2) and TRBJ2-5; 7 bases map to TRBD2. This CDR3 is 15 amino acids long. CDR1 and CDR2 (germline): LGHDT, YNNKEL (reference sequence). J lost 5 bases, V lost 6 bases, and 12 bases had no gene match. The CDR3 coding sequence is TGTGCCAGCAGTGGCCGGACTAGGGCAGGGGAGACCCAGTACTTC. This gives the protein CASSGRTRAGETQYF.

The chain recombines TRBV29-1 with TRBJ2-7; 9 bases are shared with TRBD2. In germline, CDR1 is SQVTM, CDR2 ANQGSEA. The length of the CDR3 is 17 residues. The ends lost 0 bases at V and 2 bases at J; junction bases unmatched: 11. CDR3 in amino acids: CSVEDQTLAGLPYEQYF. The CDR3 DNA reads as TGCAGCGTTGAAGATCAAACTCTAGCGGGGCTCCCCTACGAGCAGTACTTC.

This sequence joins TRBV27 and TRBJ2-7, with D perhaps TRBD2 (6 bases). The CDR3 contains 16 residues. The germline V gene has CDR1 MNHEY and CDR2 SMNVEV (reference sequence). Trimming removed 5 bases at V and 2 bases at J, with 19 bases between. CDR3 residues: CASSPERLASPYEQYF. The CDR3 bases are TGTGCCAGCAGTCCCGAAAGGCTAGCGTCCCCCTACGAGCAGTACTTC.

The chain couples TRBV5-1 to TRBJ2-1, with TRBD2 matching over 9 bases. Germline V gives CDR1 SGHRS, CDR2 YFSETQ. The V segment lost 2 bases and the J segment 8 bases; nucleotides outside the gene matches: 8. The CDR3 totals 15 residues. The DNA of the CDR3 is TGCGCCAGCAGCTTTAGCGGGGGTGGGTTGGATGAGCAGTTCTTC. This sequence encodes CASSFSGGGLDEQFF.

This chain uses TRBV28 with TRBJ1-4; the D gene is possibly TRBD1 (5 bases). This CDR3 has 15 residues. Germline assignment: CDR1 MDHEN and CDR2 SYDVKM. Trimming removed 7 bases from V and 8 bases from J, with 20 bases in between. CDR3 sequence: CASKGLGSPEEKLFF. The CDR3 coding sequence is TGTGCCAGCAAGGGGCTGGGGTCCCCTGAGGAAAAACTGTTTTTT.

This clone was detected only once. The gene calls are TRBV2 and TRBJ2-5, with 9 bases lining up with TRBD2. This CDR3 is built from 14 residues. Germline V gene sequence: CDR1 SNHLY, CDR2 FYNNEI. The V segment lost 11 bases and the J segment 6 bases; nucleotides outside the gene matches: 13. The CDR3 loop is CALLAGAGRKTQYF. The CDR3 nucleotides read TGTGCCTTATTAGCGGGAGCGGGCAGAAAGACCCAGTACTTC.

The V and J genes are TRBV7-8 and TRBJ2-3, with TRBD2 as a possible D gene (5 bases). The CDR3 loop spans 15 amino acids. Germline loops: CDR1 SGHVS, CDR2 FQNEAQ. V was shortened by 3 bases and J by 9 bases, with 19 bases between the two germline ends. CDR3 region: CASSFGGIVIRTQYF. The CDR3 DNA follows: TGTGCCAGCAGCTTCGGAGGAATCGTAATAAGGACGCAGTATTTT.

Points on this clone: The junction differs from germline at one of its ends, possibly a read error. V gene TRBV29-1 combines with J gene TRBJ1-1; D might be TRBD1 (6 bases). The CDR3 spans 10 residues. The V gene's germline CDR1 is SQVTM and CDR2 ANQGSEA. The CDR3 loop reads CRAGGRLDFF. The CDR3 DNA reads as TGTAGAGCGGGGGGGCGTCTGGATTTCTTT.

The V and J genes are TRBV4-1 and TRBJ2-1, with 8 positions matching TRBD1. The CDR3 consists of 16 residues. Unmatched junction bases numbered 5, after V lost 1 base and J lost 3 bases. The V gene's germline CDR1 is MGHRA and CDR2 YSYEKL. CDR3 bases: TGCGCCAGCAGCCAAGGGAGACAGGGGAACTACAATGAGCAGTTCTTC. This sequence encodes CASSQGRQGNYNEQFF.

This clone has a single count. The gene calls are TRBV12-3 or TRBV12-4 and TRBJ2-7; 7 nucleotides align to TRBD2. The CDR3 is 13 residues long. Germline trimming cut 5 bases from V and 11 bases from J; bases unmatched to any gene: 12. CDR3 sequence: CASSRNQASGEYF. Written as DNA, the CDR3 is TGTGCCAGCAGTCGGAACCAGGCTAGCGGAGAGTACTTC.

The rearrangement joins TRBV11-2 to TRBJ2-4, with D unclear. The germline V and J ends were trimmed by 1 base and 2 bases, with 6 bases remaining between them. The CDR3 contains 14 residues. Per germline, CDR1 SGHAT and CDR2 FQNNGV. The CDR3 DNA reads TGTGCCAGCAGCTTAGGGCGGACCAAAAACATTCAGTACTTC. Its translation is CASSLGRTKNIQYF.

The chain joins TRBV7-8 to TRBJ2-1, with 7 bases aligning to TRBD2. The CDR3 is 17 residues long. Trimming removed 3 bases from V and 4 bases from J; junction bases left unmatched: 12. The germline CDR1 and CDR2 sequences are SGHVS and FQNEAQ. This CDR3 reads CASSLDGEGGLYNEQFF. In DNA, the CDR3 is TGTGCCAGCAGCTTGGACGGTGAGGGAGGGCTTTACAATGAGCAGTTCTTC.

The genes are TRBV27 and TRBJ1-6; 8 nucleotides agree with TRBD1. CDR3 length equals 14 residues. Losses at the gene ends were 6 bases for V and 8 bases for J; bases not matched to a gene: 6. Germline values: CDR1 MNHEY, CDR2 SMNVEV (reference sequence). In DNA form, the CDR3 reads TGTGCCAGCAGCCAACAGGGGGTACATTCACCCCTCCACTTT. Translating gives CASSQQGVHSPLHF.

J is TRBJ2-3 and V is TRBV19; D is perhaps TRBD2 (7 bases). From germline, CDR1 is LNHDA and CDR2 SQIVND (reference sequence). The CDR3 is 14 amino acids. The V and J ends lost 3 bases and 6 bases respectively, with 13 bases between them. CDR3 loop: CASSMGGGEDTQYF. CDR3 DNA sequence: TGTGCCAGTAGTATGGGAGGGGGTGAGGATACGCAGTATTTT.

The V and J genes are TRBV2 and TRBJ1-4; perhaps TRBD1 as D (6 bases). The ends were cut back, 4 bases at V and 8 bases at J, with 20 bases in the middle. Per the germline V gene, CDR1 is SNHLY and CDR2 is FYNNEI. This CDR3 is 16 amino acids long. CDR3 protein: CASSVAGEGQGEKLFF. The CDR3 DNA follows: TGTGCCAGCAGTGTGGCAGGAGAGGGGCAGGGGGAAAAACTGTTTTTT.